These 16 T cell receptor beta chains originate from one sample sequenced in a study of human T cells and chemical hapten exposure. TCRdb reprocessed the RACE reads with MiXCR, giving one entry per CDR3 protein. The sample has 85,000 to 100,000 distinct CDR3 sequences; roughly 9.6% are singletons. The sample's time point: patch test 2, 6 weeks after DPC sensitization. Treatment: therapeutic diphenylcyclopropenone sensitization with weekly scalp DPC. The starting material was whole blood, obtained in connection with sensitization to the hapten diphenylcyclopropenone (DPC). The receptors stem from a man aged 35 to 55 with alopecia areata. Some clones in this sample may be carry-over from other donors' samples.

The genes are TRBV5-6 and TRBJ2-4; D not resolved. Germline V CDR1 and CDR2: SGHDT, YYEEEE. V lost 0 bases to trimming and J lost 6 bases, with 4 bases between them. This CDR3 spans 12 amino acids. CDR3 nucleotide sequence: TGTGCCAGCAGCTTGGGCGGAAACATTCAGTACTTC. The encoded protein is CASSLGGNIQYF.

This clonotype was observed a handful of times. This chain links TRBV6-5 with TRBJ1-1, with 10 positions matching TRBD1. Germline assignment: CDR1 MNHEY and CDR2 SVGAGI. V was pared by 6 bases and J by 3 bases, with 4 bases of the junction left unmatched. The CDR3 spans 14 residues. The CDR3 sequence: CASRLGQGHTEAFF. CDR3 coding DNA: TGTGCCAGCAGGTTGGGACAGGGGCACACTGAAGCTTTCTTT.

This clonotype was recorded a few times. The V gene is TRBV19, the J gene TRBJ2-7; D perhaps matches TRBD1 (6 bases). The V gene's germline CDR1 is LNHDA and CDR2 SQIVND (reference sequence). V was trimmed by 3 bases and J by 10 bases, leaving 16 bases between them. CDR3 length: 13 amino acids. CDR3 region: CASSISIGTFQYV. The CDR3 region has the DNA TGTGCCAGTAGTATCTCCATCGGGACATTCCAGTACGTC.

J is TRBJ2-6 and V is TRBV28; 7 positions agree with TRBD1. Germline CDR1 reads MDHEN; CDR2 reads SYDVKM. The CDR3 totals 16 residues. The V segment lost 4 bases and the J segment 0 bases; nucleotides outside the gene matches: 3. DNA for the CDR3: TGTGCCAGCAGTTCGGGACAGCTCTCTGGGGCCAACGTCCTGACTTTC. As protein: CASSSGQLSGANVLTF. The full variable domain, its missing parts supplied by reference TRBV28 and TRBJ2-6, is DVKVTQSSRYLVKRTGEKVFLECVQDMDHENMFWYRQDPGLGLRLIYFSYDVKMKEKGDIPEGYSVSREKKERFSLILESASTNQTSMYLCASSSGQLSGANVLTFGAGSRLTVL.

V gene TRBV29-1 combines with J gene TRBJ2-7, with a tentative D call TRBD2 (6 bases). This CDR3 contains 12 residues. V was cut by 6 bases and J by 1 base, with 10 bases left in between. Per the germline V gene, CDR1 is SQVTM and CDR2 is ANQGSEA. The CDR3 DNA reads as TGCAGCGTAAACGGGGGTTCCTACGAGCAGTACTTC. Translating it yields CSVNGGSYEQYF.

Only a few counts were recorded for this clonotype. The CDR3 DNA is TGTGCCAGCAGTGGGCAGGGCTTAGCCAAAAACATTCAGTACTTC. Residues: CASSGQGLAKNIQYF. The chain joins TRBV2 to TRBJ2-4; D is possibly TRBD1 (5 bases). V was cut by 4 bases and J by 0 bases, with 10 bases left in between. CDR3 length: 15 amino acids. In germline, CDR1 is SNHLY, CDR2 FYNNEI.

Turning to this clonotype: One base away lies a much larger clone, so this may be a sequencing read error. This chain joins TRBV7-2 and TRBJ1-4; perhaps TRBD1 as D (5 bases). The CDR3 sequence is 15 residues long. CDR1 SGHTA and CDR2 FQGNSA come from the germline V gene. The CDR3 coding sequence is TGTGCCAGCAGCTTGAGAGGGGCAACTAATGGAAAACTGTTTTTT. Amino acid sequence: CASSLRGATNGKLFF.

The chain links TRBV11-2 to TRBJ2-3; D might be TRBD1 (5 bases). Germline CDR1 is SGHAT and CDR2 is FQNNGV. With 2 bases removed from V and 6 bases from J, the gap between germline ends came to 12 bases. The CDR3 length is 14 residues. The CDR3 loop reads CASSLLGPFDTQYF. The CDR3 coding sequence is TGTGCCAGCAGCTTATTGGGGCCATTTGATACGCAGTATTTT.

This clonotype has just a few counts. DNA of the CDR3: TGTGCCAGCAGTGGCGTCGGACTAGCGTACGAGCAGTACTTC. This encodes CASSGVGLAYEQYF. This sequence joins TRBV25-1 and TRBJ2-7; 9 bases match TRBD2. Germline V gene data show CDR1 as MGHDK and CDR2 as SYGVNS. V was pared by 4 bases and J by 4 bases, with 5 bases of the junction left unmatched. The CDR3 has 14 amino acids.

This chain joins TRBV28 and TRBJ1-5; no definite D call. Trimming pared 2 bases from V and 4 bases from J, leaving 12 bases between. There are 15 residues in the CDR3. Per the germline V gene, CDR1 is MDHEN and CDR2 is SYDVKM. For the CDR3, the DNA is TGTGCCAGCAGTTTACAAGGACTGTCTAATCAGCCCCAGCATTTT. Residues: CASSLQGLSNQPQHF.

This clonotype was picked up many times. This sequence joins TRBV12-3 or TRBV12-4 and TRBJ1-5; D unresolved. Trimming removed 3 bases from V and 3 bases from J, with 15 bases in between. This CDR3 has 16 amino acids. The CDR3 loop is CASSLSLVRNNQPQHF. As DNA, the CDR3 is TGTGCCAGCAGTTTGAGCTTGGTCAGGAACAATCAGCCCCAGCATTTT.

The chain combines TRBV29-1 with TRBJ2-1, with 11 nucleotides matching TRBD2. The germline V gene encodes CDR1 SQVTM and CDR2 ANQGSEA. This CDR3 has 13 residues. V trimming: 4 bases; J trimming: 7 bases; junction bases outside the gene matches: 3. As DNA, the CDR3 is TGCAGCGTTGCCACTAGCGGGAGTAATGAGCAGTTCTTC. This translates into CSVATSGSNEQFF.

The rearrangement links TRBV29-1 to TRBJ2-3; D is unclear. Germline values: CDR1 SQVTM, CDR2 ANQGSEA. Trimming left V 4 bases short and J 6 bases short, with 11 bases between. The CDR3 runs 12 residues. CDR3 sequence: CSVGQTGDTQYF. CDR3 coding DNA: TGCAGCGTTGGGCAAACGGGCGATACGCAGTATTTT.

This clonotype was found many times. The V call is TRBV28, the J call TRBJ2-7, with 7 positions matching TRBD1. This CDR3 is built from 15 residues. The trim removed 6 bases at V and 3 bases at J, leaving 11 bases unmatched. Germline-derived CDR1 and CDR2 are MDHEN and SYDVKM. The CDR3 sequence is CASSLPGTANYEQYF. The CDR3 DNA reads TGTGCCAGCAGCCTTCCGGGGACAGCTAACTACGAGCAGTACTTC. The whole variable domain, remainder taken from reference TRBV28 and TRBJ2-7, is DVKVTQSSRYLVKRTGEKVFLECVQDMDHENMFWYRQDPGLGLRLIYFSYDVKMKEKGDIPEGYSVSREKKERFSLILESASTNQTSMYLCASSLPGTANYEQYFGPGTRLTVT.

The rearrangement uses TRBV5-1 and TRBJ1-6; D remains ambiguous. The germline V gene encodes CDR1 SGHRS and CDR2 YFSETQ. The V end lost 1 base, the J end lost 8 bases, and 7 bases lay between the germline ends. The CDR3 runs 13 residues. CDR3 in DNA: TGCGCCAGCAGCTTGACGGATGATTCACCCCTCCACTTT. Protein: CASSLTDDSPLHF.

The V gene is TRBV19, the J gene TRBJ1-2; TRBD1 is a possible D gene (5 bases). Germline CDR1 and CDR2: LNHDA and SQIVND (reference sequence). There are 15 residues in the CDR3. V was trimmed by 7 bases and J by 3 bases, leaving 18 bases between them. The CDR3 coding sequence is TGTGCCAGTATCCCACTGACGGGGGGTGACTATGGCTACACCTTC. Amino acids: CASIPLTGGDYGYTF.